Listed below are T cell receptor beta chains from one sample, sequenced in a study of control samples from healthy donors and cancer patients. Assay used: immunoSEQ multiplex PCR; TCRdb lists only in-frame clones, some missing. Counted here are some 160,000 clones, around 90% occurring once; the ten biggest clones make up over 4.5%. What was sequenced was blood. The source of these receptors is a man aged 25-40 years in good health. CDR3s include the opening cysteine and the closing phenylalanine or tryptophan. A D gene is named only where the DNA matches it firmly. Expanded clones get a size class; other rows say once, few or many, or leave the size out.

D gene	clone size	CDR3 length	J gene	V gene	CDR3 protein	CDR3 DNA
.	.	11	TRBJ1-3	TRBV9	CASSNQNTIYF	TGTGCCAGCAGCAACCAGAACACCATATATTTT
TRBD1	.	14	TRBJ1-1	TRBV27	CASSKGQGVPEAFF	TGTGCCAGCAGCAAGGGACAGGGGGTGCCTGAAGCTTTCTTT
.	.	14	TRBJ1-2	TRBV7-9	CASSGPDGLYGYTF	TGTGCCAGCAGCGGGCCGGACGGACTGTATGGCTACACCTTC
.	.	15	TRBJ2-1	TRBV9	CASSVIPQYYNEQFF	TGTGCCAGCAGCGTAATTCCCCAATACTACAATGAGCAGTTCTTC
.	once	14	TRBJ2-7	TRBV11-1	CASSLDRQGYEQYF	TGTGCCAGCAGCTTAGATAGGCAGGGGTACGAGCAGTACTTC
TRBD1	.	16	TRBJ1-2	TRBV5-8	CASPQGGLSSNYGYTF	TGTGCCAGCCCCCAGGGGGGCCTTTCTTCTAACTATGGCTACACCTTC
.	.	16	TRBJ1-2	TRBV14	CASSQDRPGRAYGYTF	TGTGCCAGCAGCCAAGATAGGCCAGGGAGGGCCTATGGCTACACCTTC
.	.	13	TRBJ1-5	TRBV5-1	CASSLDGGPPQHF	TGCGCCAGCAGCTTGGACGGGGGTCCGCCCCAGCATTTT
.	.	12	TRBJ2-5	TRBV6-5	CASRDSQETQYF	TGTGCCAGCAGGGACAGCCAAGAGACCCAGTACTTC
TRBD1	.	18	TRBJ2-6	TRBV23-1	CASSQYWTGVPGANVLTF	TGCGCCAGCAGTCAATACTGGACAGGGGTTCCTGGGGCCAACGTCCTGACTTTC
.	.	13	TRBJ1-5	TRBV18	CASSWGDNQPQHF	TGTGCCAGCTCATGGGGAGACAATCAGCCCCAGCATTTT
.	.	14	TRBJ2-7	TRBV9	CASSVESSDYEQYF	TGTGCCAGCAGCGTAGAGTCTAGCGATTACGAGCAGTACTTC
.	.	14	TRBJ1-1	TRBV7-9	CASSLAEGGSEAFF	TGTGCCAGCAGCTTAGCTGAAGGAGGGTCTGAAGCTTTCTTT
TRBD1	.	15	TRBJ1-2	TRBV4-2	CASSQDRQGDYGYTF	TGTGCCAGCAGCCAAGATCGACAGGGTGACTATGGCTACACCTTC
.	.	14	TRBJ2-7	TRBV5-5	CASSLAGVNYEQYF	TGTGCCAGCAGCTTAGCTGGGGTGAACTACGAGCAGTACTTC
TRBD1	.	15	TRBJ2-1	TRBV4-3	CASSLGQGAGNEQFF	TGCGCCAGCAGCCTCGGGCAGGGGGCTGGCAATGAGCAGTTCTTC
TRBD1	once	14	TRBJ2-7	TRBV6-1	CASSERDRSYEQYF	TGTGCCAGCAGTGAGAGGGACAGGTCCTACGAGCAGTACTTC
.	few	17	TRBJ2-7	TRBV5-1	CASSLRGALTSAYEQYF	TGCGCCAGCAGCCTCCGAGGCGCACTAACCTCAGCCTACGAGCAGTACTTC
.	.	13	TRBJ1-3	TRBV2	CASSFDSGNTIYF	TGTGCCAGCAGCTTCGACAGCGGGAACACCATATATTTT
.	.	15	TRBJ2-7	TRBV5-6	CASSFSRHLSYEQYF	TGTGCCAGCAGCTTTTCCAGACACCTTTCCTACGAGCAGTACTTC
.	.	14	TRBJ1-1	TRBV6-5	CASSYSKRDTEAFF	TGTGCCAGCAGTTACTCGAAGCGGGACACTGAAGCTTTCTTT
.	.	14	TRBJ1-3	TRBV2	CASSETASGNTIYF	TGTGCCAGCAGTGAAACGGCCTCTGGAAACACCATATATTTT
.	.	14	TRBJ2-7	TRBV9	CASSVGTSLAEQYF	TGTGCCAGCAGCGTGGGAACTAGCCTTGCCGAGCAGTACTTC
TRBD1	.	15	TRBJ2-1	TRBV6-5	CASSYSKVPGGLVFF	TGTGCCAGCAGTTACTCGAAGGTTCCAGGGGGCCTGGTGTTCTTC
TRBD2	once	15	TRBJ2-3	TRBV6-2/TRBV6-3	CASSHTAGAVDTQYF	TGTGCCAGCAGTCACACAGCGGGAGCTGTAGATACGCAGTATTTT